What follows are 22 T cell receptor beta chains derived from one specimen sequenced in a study of T cell repertoires in cytomegalovirus infection. No antigen has been identified for these receptors. TCRdb fed the reads into MiXCR, producing one record per CDR3 protein. Of over 100,000 distinct CDR3 sequences in the sample, roughly a tenth were seen once. Sequenced input: PBMCs, sequenced either directly or after in vitro stimulation (not recorded which). All receptors derive from a human donor in good health (CMV status not recorded). Some clones in this sample may be carry-over from other donors' samples.

Concerning this clonotype itself: One junction end disagrees with the germline gene, perhaps due to a read error. This chain uses TRBV20-1 with TRBJ2-3; tentative D call: TRBD2 (5 bases). Germline V CDR1 and CDR2: DFQATT, SNEGSKA (reference sequence). The CDR3 sequence is 14 residues long. CDR3 sequence reads: CSARDSTSTDTKYF. The CDR3, as DNA: TGCAGTGCTAGGGACTCCACCAGCACAGATACGAAGTATTTT.

This clonotype has only a few counts. In DNA, the CDR3 is TGTGCCAGCAGATTAGCGGACAATGAGCAGTTCTTC. It specifies CASRLADNEQFF. This chain uses TRBV6-5 with TRBJ2-1, with D tentatively TRBD2 (6 bases). The CDR3 has 12 residues. Trimming pared 6 bases from V and 5 bases from J, leaving 8 bases between. Germline lookup yields CDR1 MNHEY and CDR2 SVGAGI.

CDR3 DNA sequence: TGTGCCAGCAGCTTGCCGACAGGCTATGGCTACACCTTC. It translates to CASSLPTGYGYTF. This chain links TRBV4-2 with TRBJ1-2, with D possibly being TRBD1 (6 bases). The germline CDR1 and CDR2 sequences are LGHNA and YNFKEQ. V lost 5 bases to trimming and J lost 4 bases, with 11 bases between them. The CDR3 is made up of 13 amino acids.

This clonotype was seen at least ten times. The chain is built from TRBV7-3 and TRBJ2-1; tentative D call: TRBD2 (6 bases). Germline V gene data show CDR1 as SGHTA and CDR2 as FQGTGA. With 1 base removed from V and 5 bases from J, the gap between germline ends came to 12 bases. The CDR3 spans 15 residues. This CDR3 reads CASSLIAGLNNEQFF. CDR3 bases: TGTGCCAGCAGCTTAATCGCGGGACTTAACAATGAGCAGTTCTTC.

In this sample, this clonotype turned up many times. The chain links TRBV7-2 to TRBJ1-4, with a tentative D call TRBD1 (6 bases). The germline V gene encodes CDR1 SGHTA and CDR2 FQGNSA. The CDR3 is 14 residues long. The V end was cut by 0 bases, the J end by 8 bases, with 10 bases between. CDR3 nucleotides: TGTGCCAGCAGCTTAGCGGGGGCAAGGGAAAAACTGTTTTTT. Its protein is CASSLAGAREKLFF.

This clonotype was observed many times. The chain joins TRBV7-2 to TRBJ1-2; the D is unclear. The CDR3 runs 13 residues. CDR1 and CDR2 (germline): SGHTA, FQGNSA. Trimming removed 1 base from V and 2 bases from J, with 5 bases in between. CDR3 in DNA: TGTGCCAGCAGCTTAGACCAAAACTATGGCTACACCTTC. This translates into CASSLDQNYGYTF.

The chain is built from TRBV6-1 and TRBJ2-3; no clear D. This CDR3 has 13 amino acids. V was pared by 6 bases and J by 0 bases, with 7 bases between. Germline lookup yields CDR1 MNHNS and CDR2 SASEGT. This CDR3 reads CASRIGSTDTQYF. The DNA of the CDR3 is TGTGCCAGCAGGATCGGGAGCACAGATACGCAGTATTTT.

This clonotype was recorded at least ten times. The rearrangement links TRBV6-5 to TRBJ2-1; 13 nucleotides align to TRBD2. The CDR3 is 18 amino acids. V dropped 5 bases and J dropped 3; count of bases not matched to a gene: 10. Germline CDR1 and CDR2: MNHEY and SVGAGI. CDR3 region: CASSPFRTSGRGYNEQFF. CDR3 DNA sequence: TGTGCCAGCAGTCCCTTCAGGACTAGCGGGAGAGGCTACAATGAGCAGTTCTTC.

This clonotype was picked up many times. The V and J genes are TRBV24-1 and TRBJ2-5; D gene ambiguous. The CDR3 sequence is 16 residues long. V was trimmed by 2 bases and J by 4 bases, leaving 16 bases between them. Germline CDR1 KGHDR, CDR2 SFDVKD. This chain's CDR3 is CATSDSTGIVGETQYF. The CDR3 bases are TGTGCCACCAGTGATTCGACGGGCATCGTCGGAGAGACCCAGTACTTC.

This clonotype was seen ten or more times. The chain has TRBV7-2 and TRBJ2-5, with 8 bases matching TRBD2. The CDR3 is 16 amino acids. V lost 0 bases and J lost 6; bases outside the gene matches: 9. Germline lookup yields CDR1 SGHTA and CDR2 FQGNSA. The CDR3 protein is CASSLAPAGVKKTQYF. The CDR3 DNA reads TGTGCCAGCAGCTTAGCTCCAGCGGGGGTGAAAAAGACCCAGTACTTC. The full variable domain, in which reference TRBV7-2 and TRBJ2-5 provide the parts outside the CDR3, is GAGVSQSPSNKVTEKGKDVELRCDPISGHTALYWYRQSLGQGLEFLIYFQGNSAPDKSGLPSDRFSAERTGGSVSTLTIQRTQQEDSAVYLCASSLAPAGVKKTQYFGPGTRLLVL.

A few counts support this clonotype. This sequence joins TRBV5-8 and TRBJ1-5; 10 bases map to TRBD1. Trimming at V came to 0 bases and at J to 9 bases, leaving 6 bases not matched to a gene. Germline values: CDR1 SGHTS, CDR2 YDEGEE. The CDR3 has 15 amino acids. CDR3 residues: CASSLGQGAWGPQHF. The CDR3 coding sequence is TGTGCCAGCAGCTTGGGACAGGGGGCCTGGGGGCCCCAGCATTTT.

This clonotype showed up many times. V gene TRBV5-8 combines with J gene TRBJ1-6; 7 bases agree with TRBD1. V was pared by 6 bases and J by 7 bases, with 7 bases of the junction left unmatched. Germline V gives CDR1 SGHTS, CDR2 YDEGEE. This CDR3 contains 14 residues. The CDR3, as DNA: TGTGCCAGCAACCCGGGACAGTGGAATTCACCCCTCCACTTT. This codes for CASNPGQWNSPLHF. The full variable domain, in which reference TRBV5-8 and TRBJ1-6 provide the parts outside the CDR3, is EAGVTQSPTHLIKTRGQQATLRCSPISGHTSVYWYQQALGLGLQFLLWYDEGEERNRGNFPPRFSGRQFPNYSSELNVNALELEDSALYLCASNPGQWNSPLHFGNGTRLTVT.

Concerning this clonotype: Possible read error: a much larger clone is one base away. This CDR3 is CASSSGQRYGYTF. The CDR3 bases are TGTGCCAGCAGCTCGGGACAGCGCTATGGCTACACCTTC. The V and J genes are TRBV5-4 and TRBJ1-2, with 7 bases that match TRBD1. The CDR3 sequence is 13 residues long. Germline assignment: CDR1 SGHNT and CDR2 YYREEE (reference sequence). J lost 4 bases, V lost 3 bases, and 3 bases had no gene match. The whole variable domain, filled in from reference TRBV5-4 and TRBJ1-2, reads ETGVTQSPTHLIKTRGQQVTLRCSSQSGHNTVSWYQQALGQGPQFIFQYYREEENGRGNFPPRFSGLQFPNYSSELNVNALELDDSALYLCASSSGQRYGYTFGSGTRLTVV.

The rearrangement uses TRBV29-1 and TRBJ2-5; D possibly matches TRBD1 or TRBD2 (5 bases each). Trimming cost V 7 bases and J 5 bases, with 23 bases left between them. Germline V CDR1 and CDR2: SQVTM, ANQGSEA. The CDR3 totals 15 residues. This CDR3 reads CSAQNGALSLETQYF. CDR3 sequence (DNA): TGCAGCGCCCAGAACGGGGCTCTTTCCCTTGAGACCCAGTACTTC.

The rearrangement links TRBV28 to TRBJ2-3; 7 bases map to TRBD1. The germline V gene encodes CDR1 MDHEN and CDR2 SYDVKM. J gave up 0 bases and V 7 bases, and 13 bases lay outside the gene matches. This CDR3 has 17 residues. The CDR3: CASTYKPGQSSTDTQYF. The DNA of the CDR3 is TGTGCCAGCACGTATAAGCCGGGACAGAGTAGCACAGATACGCAGTATTTT.

Many counts were recorded for this clonotype. This rearrangement joins TRBV4-3 to TRBJ2-1; 10 positions match TRBD1. The CDR3 is 15 residues long. The germline V gene encodes CDR1 LGHNA and CDR2 YSLEER. V was clipped by 1 base and J by 3 bases; unmatched bases: 0. The CDR3 protein is CASSQGDRGYNEQFF. The DNA for the CDR3 is TGCGCCAGCAGCCAAGGGGACAGGGGCTACAATGAGCAGTTCTTC.

This clonotype was seen at least ten times. The chain couples TRBV7-2 to TRBJ1-1, with a possible D match to TRBD1 (6 bases). CDR3 length equals 14 residues. V was trimmed by 2 bases and J by 1 base, leaving 8 bases between them. The germline V gene encodes CDR1 SGHTA and CDR2 FQGNSA. The CDR3 loop is CASSLWDKNTEAFF. In DNA, the CDR3 is TGTGCCAGCAGCTTATGGGACAAGAACACTGAAGCTTTCTTT.

There are many counts of this clonotype. The rearrangement links TRBV7-2 to TRBJ2-7; TRBD2 matches at 9 bases. Germline CDR1 reads SGHTA; CDR2 reads FQGNSA. The CDR3 has 14 amino acids. V was clipped by 1 base and J by 3 bases; unmatched bases: 1. The CDR3 sequence is CASSLVTSGYEQYF. The CDR3 DNA sequence: TGTGCCAGCAGCTTAGTGACTAGCGGCTACGAGCAGTACTTC.

Comments on this clonotype: A much bigger clone sits one base away, suggesting this may be a read error. The chain links TRBV7-2 to TRBJ1-6; tentatively, D is TRBD1 (6 bases). The CDR3 is 16 amino acids. Trimming left V 5 bases short and J 6 bases short, with 17 bases between. Germline CDR1 and CDR2: SGHTA and FQGNSA. CDR3 nucleotides: TGTGCCAGCAGCCAACAGGGAAGGGTCGTTAATTCACCCCTCCACTTT. Translated, it gives CASSQQGRVVNSPLHF.

This clonotype was detected many times. The chain has TRBV7-2 and TRBJ2-1; D gene uncertain. Germline V lookup: CDR1 SGHTA, CDR2 FQGNSA. Trimming removed 0 bases at V and 0 bases at J, with 6 bases between. The CDR3 has 15 residues. Here the CDR3 reads CASSLAISSYNEQFF. The DNA of the CDR3 is TGTGCCAGCAGCTTAGCGATTAGCTCCTACAATGAGCAGTTCTTC. The full variable domain, with the rest looked up from reference TRBV7-2 and TRBJ2-1, is GAGVSQSPSNKVTEKGKDVELRCDPISGHTALYWYRQSLGQGLEFLIYFQGNSAPDKSGLPSDRFSAERTGGSVSTLTIQRTQQEDSAVYLCASSLAISSYNEQFFGPGTRLTVL.

CDR3 nucleotides: TGCGCCAGCAGCTCCATGACCGCGTCACGGTACAATGAGCAGTTCTTC. Protein sequence: CASSSMTASRYNEQFF. The chain links TRBV5-1 to TRBJ2-1; D gene ambiguous. The CDR3 totals 16 residues. With 3 bases removed from V and 4 bases from J, the gap between germline ends came to 17 bases. Germline V lookup: CDR1 SGHRS, CDR2 YFSETQ.

This clonotype appeared many times. The chain couples TRBV7-2 to TRBJ2-3; D not resolved. CDR1 and CDR2 from the germline V gene are SGHTA and FQGNSA. This CDR3 spans 15 amino acids. Trimming stripped 0 bases from V and 4 bases from J, with 11 bases between. CDR3 region: CASSLAQLGPDTQYF. The CDR3 nucleotides read TGTGCCAGCAGCTTAGCGCAGCTGGGCCCAGATACGCAGTATTTT.